This T cell receptor (beta chain) was identified during a study of T cell repertoires in cytomegalovirus infection. TCRdb reprocessed the reads via MiXCR and lists one record per CDR3 protein. The repertoire holds 200,000 or so distinct CDR3 sequences, approximately 40% seen once, with approximately 60% in the top ten. A word on this clonotype: Its antigen is not identified.

This CDR3 has 14 amino acids. Germline loops: CDR1 MNHEY, CDR2 SMNVEV (reference sequence). V was trimmed by 2 bases and J by 1 base, leaving 9 bases between them. The receptor's source is a human donor in good health (CMV status not recorded). Some clones in this sample may be carry-over from other donors' samples. The sample was CD8+ T cells from cultured PBMCs, taken from culture after CMV antigen stimulation. The rearrangement uses TRBV27 and TRBJ2-7; D unclear. This CDR3 reads CASSLAAGSYEQYF. CDR3 sequence (DNA): TGTGCCAGCAGTTTAGCGGCAGGATCCTACGAGCAGTACTTC.